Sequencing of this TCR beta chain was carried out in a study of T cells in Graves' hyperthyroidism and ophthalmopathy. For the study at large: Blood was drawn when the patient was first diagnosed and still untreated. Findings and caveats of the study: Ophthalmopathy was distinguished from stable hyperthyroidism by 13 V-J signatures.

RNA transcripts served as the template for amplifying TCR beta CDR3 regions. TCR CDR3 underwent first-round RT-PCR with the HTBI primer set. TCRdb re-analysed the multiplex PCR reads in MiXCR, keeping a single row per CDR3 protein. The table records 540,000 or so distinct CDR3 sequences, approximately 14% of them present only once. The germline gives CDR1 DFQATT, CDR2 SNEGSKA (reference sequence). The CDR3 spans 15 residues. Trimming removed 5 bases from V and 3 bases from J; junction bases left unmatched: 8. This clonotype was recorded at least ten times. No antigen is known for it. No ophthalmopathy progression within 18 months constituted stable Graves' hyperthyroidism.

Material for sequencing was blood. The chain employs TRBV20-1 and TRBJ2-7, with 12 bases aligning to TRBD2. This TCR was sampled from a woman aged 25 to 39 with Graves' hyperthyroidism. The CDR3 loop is CSAPQLAGGFYEQYF. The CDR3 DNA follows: TGCAGTGCTCCACAACTAGCGGGAGGTTTCTACGAGCAGTACTTC.